This is a list of T cell receptor beta chains from one sample in a study of blood T cell repertoires in COVID-19. Repertoires were generated with immunoSEQ multiplex PCR, while TCRdb's copy carries only in-frame clones and drops some. Of fewer than 90,000 clones in the sample, around 96% were seen once. Sample: peripheral blood. Receptor source: a human donor with active COVID-19. The donor label of this sample is uncertain. Both conserved end residues are part of each CDR3. Each record gives: V gene, clone size, D gene, J gene, CDR3 protein, CDR3 DNA. D genes are given only for firm matches. Expanded clones get a size class; other rows say once, few or many, or leave the size out.

TRBV4-3,.,.,TRBJ2-3,CASSLQRLSTDTQYF,TGCGCCAGCAGCCTCCAGAGGCTCAGCACAGATACGCAGTATTTT
TRBV5-1,.,TRBD1,TRBJ2-7,CASGRIRQGEQYF,TGCGCCAGCGGCCGCATTAGACAGGGGGAGCAGTACTTC
TRBV3-1/TRBV3-2,.,.,TRBJ2-1,CASSFPSGTAVGEQFF,TGTGCCAGCAGTTTTCCGTCGGGGACTGCAGTCGGTGAGCAGTTCTTC
TRBV4-1,.,TRBD2,TRBJ2-3,CASSPITGGRTDTQYF,TGCGCCAGCAGCCCCATTACGGGGGGGAGGACAGATACGCAGTATTTT
TRBV5-1,.,TRBD1,TRBJ2-3,CASSVGQRTDTQYF,TGCGCCAGCAGCGTGGGACAGAGGACAGATACGCAGTATTTT
TRBV7-2,few,.,TRBJ2-7,CASSPNPRLVTYEQYF,TGTGCCAGCAGCCCCAACCCAAGACTAGTAACCTACGAGCAGTACTTC
TRBV19,once,TRBD1,TRBJ2-2,CASSFRLPGQGIGELFF,TGTGCCAGTAGTTTCCGCCTTCCGGGACAGGGTATCGGGGAGCTGTTTTTT
TRBV24-1,.,TRBD2,TRBJ2-6,CATSDPAGGSSGANVLTF,TGTGCCACCAGTGACCCTGCGGGGGGGTCATCTGGGGCCAACGTCCTGACTTTC
TRBV3-1/TRBV3-2,.,TRBD2,TRBJ2-7,CASSQGGLAGVEQYF,TGTGCCAGCAGCCAAGGCGGACTAGCGGGAGTCGAGCAGTACTTC
TRBV28,.,.,TRBJ1-2,CASSLTILGTYTNYGYTF,TGTGCCAGCAGTTTGACCATTCTCGGGACTTACACTAACTATGGCTACACCTTC
TRBV6-5,.,TRBD2,TRBJ2-1,CASSSPSGREQFF,TGTGCCAGCAGTTCACCTAGCGGGAGAGAGCAGTTCTTC
TRBV18,.,.,TRBJ2-5,CASSPRLKTGQETQYF,TGTGCCAGCTCACCTCGGCTTAAAACAGGGCAAGAGACCCAGTACTTC
TRBV7-9,.,.,TRBJ2-7,CASSLGDIYEQYF,TGTGCCAGCAGCTTAGGGGACATCTACGAGCAGTACTTC
TRBV24-1,.,.,TRBJ2-5,CATSDGGFQETQYF,TGTGCCACCAGCGACGGGGGTTTCCAAGAGACCCAGTACTTC
TRBV7-9,.,TRBD2,TRBJ2-2,CASSSGTSGRGGTGELFF,TGTGCCAGCAGCTCCGGGACTAGCGGGAGAGGCGGCACCGGGGAGCTGTTTTTT
TRBV6-1,.,TRBD2,TRBJ2-7,CASSELRGVRSEQYF,TGTGCCAGCAGTGAACTACGGGGGGTCCGCTCCGAGCAGTACTTC
TRBV5-4,.,.,TRBJ2-5,CASSLAQVRETQYF,TGTGCCAGCAGCTTGGCGCAGGTTCGAGAGACCCAGTACTTC
TRBV28,.,TRBD1,TRBJ2-7,CASSFRTGMVEQYF,TGTGCCAGCAGTTTTCGGACAGGGATGGTCGAGCAGTACTTC
TRBV20-1,.,TRBD2,TRBJ2-3,CSASKRGGLVTDTQYF,TGCAGTGCTAGTAAGCGGGGGGGCCTGGTCACAGATACGCAGTATTTT
TRBV6-5,once,.,TRBJ2-7,CASGRLSSYEQYF,TGTGCCAGCGGGAGACTTAGCTCCTACGAGCAGTACTTC
TRBV7-9,.,TRBD1,TRBJ1-5,CASSRTGLNQPQHF,TGTGCCAGCAGCCGGACAGGGCTAAACCAGCCCCAGCATTTT
TRBV7-4,.,TRBD2,TRBJ2-3,CASIAGEGRTDTQYF,TGTGCCAGCATAGCGGGGGAGGGCCGAACAGATACGCAGTATTTT
TRBV6-5,.,.,TRBJ2-3,CASKLRSTDTQYF,TGTGCCAGCAAGTTGAGAAGCACAGATACGCAGTATTTT
TRBV5-1,.,TRBD1,TRBJ2-3,CASSLGQGKDTQYF,TGCGCCAGCAGCCTTGGACAGGGGAAAGATACGCAGTATTTT
TRBV20-1,.,TRBD1,TRBJ1-5,CSASLTGGNQPQHF,TGCAGTGCTAGTTTGACAGGGGGCAATCAGCCCCAGCATTTT
TRBV7-2,.,TRBD1,TRBJ2-7,CASSVDRAPYEQYF,TGTGCCAGCAGCGTGGACAGGGCCCCCTACGAGCAGTACTTC
TRBV4-1,.,TRBD1,TRBJ1-4,CASSRQGRGYEKLFF,TGCGCCAGCAGCCGACAGGGAAGGGGGTATGAAAAACTGTTTTTT
TRBV3-1/TRBV3-2,.,.,TRBJ1-2,CASSQAAAANYGYTF,TGTGCCAGCAGCCAAGCGGCGGCCGCTAACTATGGCTACACCTTC
TRBV3-1/TRBV3-2,.,.,TRBJ2-3,CASSQDRAPLVTDTQYF,TGTGCCAGCAGCCAAGATCGAGCACCTTTAGTTACAGATACGCAGTATTTT
TRBV23-1,.,TRBD1,TRBJ2-5,CASSQGGQGITETQYF,TGCGCCAGCAGTCAGGGGGGACAGGGGATAACGGAGACCCAGTACTTC
TRBV11-3,.,TRBD1,TRBJ2-7,CASSLDWGQGSSYEQYF,TGTGCCAGCAGCTTAGATTGGGGACAGGGGAGCTCCTACGAGCAGTACTTC
TRBV12-3/TRBV12-4,.,.,TRBJ2-1,CASSLAEDSDEFF,TGTGCCAGCAGTTTAGCCGAGGACAGTGACGAGTTCTTC
TRBV5-4,few,TRBD1,TRBJ1-1,CASSLEGIYRGLSNTEAFF,TGTGCCAGCAGCTTGGAGGGGATATACAGGGGGCTCTCGAACACTGAAGCTTTCTTT
TRBV9,.,TRBD2,TRBJ2-1,CASSARGGPYNEQFF,TGTGCCAGCAGCGCACGGGGGGGCCCCTACAATGAGCAGTTCTTC
TRBV9,.,TRBD2,TRBJ2-3,CASSGKAGALTDTQYF,TGTGCCAGCAGCGGAAAAGCGGGGGCCCTCACAGATACGCAGTATTTT
TRBV7-4,once,.,TRBJ1-2,CASSSHHLRESYGYTF,TGTGCCAGCAGCTCCCACCATCTGCGGGAGTCATATGGCTACACCTTC
TRBV24-1,.,TRBD1,TRBJ2-2,CATSDPRSGGAITGELFF,TGTGCCACCAGTGATCCTCGGTCAGGGGGCGCAATCACCGGGGAGCTGTTTTTT
TRBV5-1,few,.,TRBJ1-2,CASSLAGQLSYGYTF,TGCGCCAGCAGCTTGGCCGGACAGCTCTCCTATGGCTACACCTTC
TRBV6-6,.,TRBD1,TRBJ2-1,CASYPGQTYNEQFF,TGTGCCAGCTACCCGGGACAGACCTACAATGAGCAGTTCTTC
TRBV19,.,TRBD1,TRBJ1-2,CASSRQGYYGYTF,TGTGCCAGTAGTAGACAGGGGTACTATGGCTACACCTTC
TRBV7-6,.,TRBD2,TRBJ2-5,CASSLGGTSGLQETQYF,TGTGCCAGCAGCTTAGGGGGGACTAGCGGGCTACAAGAGACCCAGTACTTC
TRBV6-2/TRBV6-3,.,TRBD2,TRBJ2-5,CASSPHLRLAGDQETQYF,TGTGCCAGCAGTCCCCACCTCCGGCTAGCGGGAGACCAAGAGACCCAGTACTTC
TRBV7-9,.,.,TRBJ1-4,CASRGSIGEKLFF,TGTGCCAGCAGGGGGAGTATTGGTGAAAAACTGTTTTTT
TRBV28,.,TRBD2,TRBJ2-7,CASSPPLGLGEGYEQYF,TGTGCCAGCAGTCCACCTCTGGGACTGGGGGAGGGGTACGAGCAGTACTTC
TRBV4-3,.,.,TRBJ2-5,CASSQEDGEQETQYF,TGCGCCAGCAGCCAGGAGGACGGGGAACAAGAGACCCAGTACTTC
TRBV3-1/TRBV3-2,.,.,TRBJ2-5,CASSQVFGSRETQYF,TGTGCCAGCAGCCAAGTCTTTGGGAGTAGGGAGACCCAGTACTTC
TRBV19,.,TRBD2,TRBJ2-7,CASSMGTSSYEQYF,TGTGCCAGTAGTATGGGGACTAGCAGCTACGAGCAGTACTTC